This TCR beta chain was identified in a study of blood T cell repertoires in COVID-19 (dated by TCRdb to the early 2020s). For the study in its entirety: The collaborator samples originated in the United States, Italy and Spain and spanned the acute and convalescent phases of COVID-19. The sample metadata nearly always contained a de-identified subject ID, COVID-19 status, age in years and sex. Where available, HLA class I and class II types were taken from metadata supplied by the sample provider and were not determined by assay-based typing. Deeply sampled blood TCRbeta repertoires from subjects exposed to, actively infected with, or recovered from COVID-19 were included in the dataset. The samples were drawn from the first 160 participants of the ongoing ImmuneRACE study and from 950 to 1,500 subjects provided by 6 global collaborators. The repertoires were released in a freely available public database meant as a resource for research on the immune response to SARS-CoV-2. The prospective study material was composed of cDNA or gDNA derived from T cells, B-cell-depleted T cells, or PBMCs.

CDR1 SNHLY and CDR2 FYNNEI are derived from the germline V gene. Its CDR3 holds 15 amino acids, cysteine through phenylalanine. CDR3 DNA is the only sequence kept; it has 45 bases, read in frame from the first base. V is clipped by 8 bases and J by 2 bases, and the sequence between their germline boundaries is 17 bases long. TCRbeta CDR3 regions were amplified from genomic DNA by means of the immunoSEQ Assay, a bias-controlled multiplex PCR. The source study handled its data this way. Nucleated cell counts per sample were estimated from amplification of reference gene primers within the assay. Sequence reads were collapsed and filtered to measure the absolute abundance of every unique TCRbeta CDR3 rearrangement. Productive Simpson clonality was computed per sample as the square root of Simpson's diversity index over productive rearrangements. In TCRdb, the immuneACCESS table is reduced to in-frame sequences with V and J assigned. These tables do not hold every clone; where another copy was compared, an unresolved V gene accounts for under half, and the others remain unexplained. V and J calls plus clone size are reproduced from that table; the DNA served to infer D and trimming. This sample has around 150,000 clones in its table, and around 80% of those were observed once. The top ten hold around 20% of the sample.

Overall study outcomes, separate from this receptor: The amount of clinical and demographic metadata varied by source and participant and was provided uncurated.

Collaborating institutions collected whole blood in K2EDTA tubes following their own protocols. Collaborator samples were shipped for TCRbeta analysis as frozen whole blood, isolated PBMCs, or DNA extracted from either sample type. About this clone itself: Its antigen target is currently unknown. The record has no base qualities; no much larger clone is one base away.

What was sequenced was peripheral blood. The sequence links TRBV2 to TRBJ2-3; perhaps TRBD2 is the D gene, with 5 bases matching. The receptor was derived from a woman aged 80 or older with acute or convalescent COVID-19. The encoded CDR3 is CASRDRGSVTDTQYF. The nucleotide sequence is given as TGTGCCAGCCGCGATAGAGGGTCCGTCACAGATACGCAGTATTTT.